This is a list of T cell receptor beta chains from one sample in a study of T cells after yellow fever vaccination. Each CDR3 protein is one row after TCRdb ran MiXCR on the 5' RACE reads. The data contain roughly 320,000 distinct CDR3 sequences, around 11% of them singletons. This specimen was CD4+ T cells sorted from PBMCs, taken 45 days after the yellow fever booster vaccination. The receptors stem from a man between 18 and 29 years old who received the YFV17D yellow fever vaccine. Each CDR3 is given with its conserved first and last residue. D genes are given only for firm matches. Rows may omit the clone size; those that give it use once, few, many or a size class.

abundance,d_gene,j_gene,v_gene,CDR3nt,CDR3aa
few,-,TRBJ1-2,TRBV6-5,TGTGCCAGCAGTATGGGGGGTCAATATGGCTACACCTTC,CASSMGGQYGYTF
few,TRBD2,TRBJ2-3,TRBV7-2,TGTGCCAGCAGCCGGGACTACCCGAGTGGGGGCACAGATACGCAGTATTTT,CASSRDYPSGGTDTQYF
few,-,TRBJ1-5,TRBV27,TGTGCCAGCAGTTTATCGAAAGGGGCCCCTCAGCCCCAGCATTTT,CASSLSKGAPQPQHF
-,-,TRBJ1-1,TRBV29-1,TGCAGCGCCGTCCGGGACGCAAACACTGAAGCTTTCTTT,CSAVRDANTEAFF
many,TRBD1,TRBJ1-5,TRBV5-1,TGCGCCAGCAGCTTGGGGACAGGGGGTGGACAGCCCCAGCATTTT,CASSLGTGGGQPQHF
few,-,TRBJ1-1,TRBV12-3/TRBV12-4,TGTGCCAGCAGTTTAATTCCGGGACCCTACACTGAAGCTTTCTTT,CASSLIPGPYTEAFF
few,-,TRBJ1-2,TRBV6-5,TGTGCCAGCAGTTATGCTCCCCCGGCCTATGGCTACACCTTC,CASSYAPPAYGYTF
-,-,TRBJ2-3,TRBV5-1,TGCGCCAGCAGCCCCACAGTCCGCAGCACAGATACGCAGTATTTT,CASSPTVRSTDTQYF
many,-,TRBJ1-5,TRBV5-6,-,CASSTSGSGQPQHF
few,-,TRBJ2-1,TRBV6-2/TRBV6-3,TGTGCCAGCAGGACGGGGGCCGCCACTAGCTCCTACAATGAGCAGTTCTTC,CASRTGAATSSYNEQFF
many,TRBD1,TRBJ2-4,TRBV19,TGTGCCAGTAGTCCTCCAGGGGGATGGGACATTCAGTACTTC,CASSPPGGWDIQYF
-,-,TRBJ1-1,TRBV28,TGTGCCAGCAGCCGCGGGTCGGGTGCTGAAGCTTTCTTT,CASSRGSGAEAFF
few,-,TRBJ2-3,TRBV7-2,TGTGCCAGCAGCTTAGTTGGCCAGGGTTCAGATACGCAGTATTTT,CASSLVGQGSDTQYF
-,-,TRBJ1-2,TRBV27,TGTGCCAGCAGGGCCTCTGGGGGAGGCTATGGCTACACCTTC,CASRASGGGYGYTF
many,TRBD2,TRBJ2-6,TRBV4-2,TGTGCCAGCAGCCTGGGACTAGTCGGCTCTGGGGCCAACGTCCTGACTTTC,CASSLGLVGSGANVLTF
few,-,TRBJ1-2,TRBV3-1,TGTGCCAGCAGCCAAGACAGGACCCGGGGCTATGGCTACACCTTC,CASSQDRTRGYGYTF
few,-,TRBJ2-2,TRBV7-3,TGTGCCAGCAGCCCCGCAAGGGGGACTACCGGGGAGCTGTTTTTT,CASSPARGTTGELFF
-,-,TRBJ2-3,TRBV5-1,TGCGCCAGCAGTCAAAGTGGGCCGGGGTTCGGCACAGATACGCAGTATTTT,CASSQSGPGFGTDTQYF
many,-,TRBJ1-2,TRBV12-3/TRBV12-4,TGTGCCAGCAGTTTAGGGGGACGCGGCTACACCTTC,CASSLGGRGYTF
many,TRBD2,TRBJ2-5,TRBV20-1,TGCAGTGCTAGAGATCGGGGCGGGGGGTTAAAAGAGACCCAGTACTTC,CSARDRGGGLKETQYF
-,-,TRBJ1-1,TRBV27,TGTGCCAGCAGTCTATCAAGACCTAGCCCTGAAGCTTTCTTT,CASSLSRPSPEAFF
-,TRBD1,TRBJ1-1,TRBV11-2,TGTGCCAGCAGCTTACCCCTCAGACAGGGACTAGGAGCTTTCTTT,CASSLPLRQGLGAFF
-,-,TRBJ2-2,TRBV3-1,TGTGCCAGCAGCCAAGCGTCCGGGACTGTCACCGGGGAGCTGTTTTTT,CASSQASGTVTGELFF
many,-,TRBJ2-5,TRBV10-2,TGCGCCAGCTCGGTTTCAGGCCGGGAGACCCAGTACTTC,CASSVSGRETQYF
-,TRBD1,TRBJ2-6,TRBV7-2,TGTGCCAGCAGCTTAGTTGGGCAGGGGGAAACTTTC,CASSLVGQGETF
-,-,TRBJ1-1,TRBV12-3/TRBV12-4,TGTGCCAGCAGTCCCCCGCACGGGGCGACTGAAGCTTTCTTT,CASSPPHGATEAFF
few,TRBD1,TRBJ2-6,TRBV4-2,TGTGCCACCTCGAGACAGGGGACTGGGGCCAACGTCCTGACTTTC,CATSRQGTGANVLTF
-,-,TRBJ2-3,TRBV5-5,TGTGCCAGCAGCTTAGATTACTTCACAGATACGCAGTATTTT,CASSLDYFTDTQYF
-,-,TRBJ1-1,TRBV5-1,TGCGCCAGCAGGTCGGGGGGGTTAAGCGCTGAAGCTTTCTTT,CASRSGGLSAEAFF
-,-,TRBJ2-6,TRBV7-2,TGTGCCAGCAGCTTAGGTCCTCTCACGGTGACTTCTGGGGCCAACGTCCTGACTTTC,CASSLGPLTVTSGANVLTF
-,-,TRBJ1-2,TRBV7-2,TGTGCCAGCAGCTTAGGTGCAGGCAGAACCGGGCGTGGCTACACCTTC,CASSLGAGRTGRGYTF
few,TRBD1,TRBJ1-2,TRBV20-1,TGCAGTGCTGCGCACGGGACAGGGGATGGCTACACCTTC,CSAAHGTGDGYTF
-,-,TRBJ1-6,TRBV4-1,TGCGCCAGCAGCCAAGATCATGAGTCACCCCTCCACTTT,CASSQDHESPLHF
-,-,TRBJ1-6,TRBV9,TGTGCCAGCAGCCCCCGTGGAATGAATAATTCACCCCTCCACTTT,CASSPRGMNNSPLHF
-,TRBD1,TRBJ1-4,TRBV9,TGTGCCAGCAGTCGCCGGGACAGGGAAAATGAAAAACTGTTTTTT,CASSRRDRENEKLFF
-,TRBD1,TRBJ2-1,TRBV10-3,TGTGCCATCAGGTTCGACAGGGGGTACGATGAGCAGTTCTTC,CAIRFDRGYDEQFF
many,-,TRBJ2-3,TRBV4-3,TGCGCCAGCAGCCAAGATCCAGGGACAGATACGCAGTATTTT,CASSQDPGTDTQYF
-,TRBD1,TRBJ2-5,TRBV7-9,TGTGCCAGCGCACGCCGGGACAGGTACCAAGAGACCCAGTACTTC,CASARRDRYQETQYF
-,-,TRBJ2-4,TRBV9,TGTGCCAGGGGCCGGGGAGTAGCCAAAAACATTCAGTACTTC,CARGRGVAKNIQYF
-,-,TRBJ2-3,TRBV11-2,TGTGCCAGCAGTCGCCTTGGGCAGGCGCGTAGCACAGATACGCAGTATTTT,CASSRLGQARSTDTQYF
-,-,TRBJ2-5,TRBV24-1,TGTGCCACCTCGGGTAGTTCGAGGGCCCAGTACTTC,CATSGSSRAQYF
-,-,TRBJ2-4,TRBV12-3/TRBV12-4,TGTGCCAGCAGCTTGGACGGGGCCAAAAACATTCAGTACTTC,CASSLDGAKNIQYF
few,-,TRBJ1-5,TRBV27,TGTGCCAGCAGCCCCCCGGAAGGGCGCAATCAGCCCCAGCATTTT,CASSPPEGRNQPQHF
few,-,TRBJ1-2,TRBV10-1,TGCGCCAGCAGTGACTCGGTGAACTATGGCTACACCTTC,CASSDSVNYGYTF
-,-,TRBJ1-5,TRBV2,TGTGCCAGCGAGGCAGGTAGCAATCAGCCCCAGCATTTT,CASEAGSNQPQHF